This T cell receptor (beta chain) was documented in a study of T cells after yellow fever vaccination. The wider study: Those fractions that held only low numbers of cells were prepared using the SMART-Seq v4 Ultra Low Input RNA kit.

TCRdb reanalysed the 5' RACE reads using MiXCR and keeps one entry per CDR3 protein. The repertoire holds hundreds of thousands of distinct CDR3 sequences, with 11% as singletons. The CDR3 spans 15 residues. Germline V gives CDR1 LGHNA, CDR2 YNFKEQ. Trimming removed 1 base from V and 3 bases from J, with 11 bases in between. Findings and limits, study-wide: Weaker in magnitude, the secondary response showed a faster peak on day 5 versus 15. Subsequent to the booster, the majority of primary-vaccination clones reappeared (around 96% CD4, approximately 85% CD8).

At least ten counts were recorded for this clonotype. The antigen is not known. This specimen consisted of PBMCs, obtained on the day of the first yellow fever vaccination. The V call is TRBV4-2, the J call TRBJ2-3, with D possibly called TRBD1 or TRBD2 (5 bases each). The TCR was taken from a man aged 18 to 29 who received the YFV17D yellow fever vaccine. CDR3 protein: CASSQAGGATDTQYF. CDR3 in DNA: TGTGCCAGCAGCCAAGCTGGGGGAGCAACAGATACGCAGTATTTT.